Below are 18 T cell receptor beta chains sequenced from a single sample in a study of T cell repertoires in cytomegalovirus infection. MiXCR was run by TCRdb on the reads, yielding one entry per CDR3 protein. Among about 920,000 distinct CDR3 sequences listed, roughly a third were seen once. Their specific antigens are unknown. The specimen comprised cultured CD8+ T cells from PBMCs, sampled from culture after CMV antigen stimulation. These receptors were collected from a human donor in good health (CMV status not recorded). Some clones in this sample may be carry-over from other donors' samples.

This rearrangement joins TRBV6-2 or TRBV6-3 to TRBJ2-2; D might be TRBD2 (5 bases). The germline gives CDR1 MNHEY, CDR2 SVGEGT. The V end was cut by 0 bases, the J end by 5 bases, with 16 bases between. The CDR3 has 17 residues. The CDR3 DNA reads TGTGCCAGCAGTTACTCGACCGCGGGCACGGGAACCGGGGAGCTGTTTTTT. It codes for CASSYSTAGTGTGELFF.

This clonotype showed up many times. The rearrangement joins TRBV4-1 to TRBJ2-7; the match to TRBD1 covers 7 bases. After removal of 2 bases from V and 3 bases from J, the junction contained 4 bases not matched to a gene. Germline loops: CDR1 MGHRA, CDR2 YSYEKL. The CDR3 has 14 residues. This CDR3 is CASSQMAGGYEQYV. The DNA of the CDR3 is TGCGCCAGCAGCCAAATGGCAGGGGGCTACGAGCAGTACGTC.

The count of this clonotype is one. Being one base from a much bigger clone, this may be a read error. The chain carries TRBV19 and TRBJ2-3; D is unclear. V shed 3 bases and J shed 3 bases, with 19 bases lying between them. CDR1 is LNHDA, CDR2 SQIVND, per germline (reference sequence). This CDR3 comprises 17 residues. CDR3 sequence (DNA): TGTGCCAGTAGTATCCTGCCGATGGTGGTTTTAACAGATACGCAGTATTTT. Translating gives CASSILPMVVLTDTQYF.

This clonotype was counted many times. V and J are TRBV7-2 and TRBJ2-2, with 7 bases matching TRBD1. The CDR3 extends over 15 amino acids. CDR1 is SGHTA, CDR2 FQGNSA, per germline. V was clipped by 4 bases and J by 1 base; unmatched bases: 3. The CDR3 sequence: CASSSTGLNTGELFF. The CDR3 nucleotides are TGTGCCAGCAGCTCGACAGGGTTGAACACCGGGGAGCTGTTTTTT. Full variable domain (rest looked up from reference TRBV7-2 and TRBJ2-2): GAGVSQSPSNKVTEKGKDVELRCDPISGHTALYWYRQSLGQGLEFLIYFQGNSAPDKSGLPSDRFSAERTGGSVSTLTIQRTQQEDSAVYLCASSSTGLNTGELFFGEGSRLTVL.

Notes on this clonotype: One end of the junction is discordant with germline, which a read error may explain. This chain links TRBV7-2 with TRBJ2-5; 10 nucleotides match TRBD2. In germline, CDR1 is SGHTA, CDR2 FQGNSA. The CDR3 has 15 residues. The CDR3 region has the DNA TGTGTCAGCAGCTTAGCGGGGGGTCGACAAGAGACCCAGTACTTC. Translation gives CVSSLAGGRQETQYF.

There are a few counts of this clonotype. The V gene is TRBV27, the J gene TRBJ1-1, with TRBD1 as a possible D gene (6 bases). V lost 0 bases and J 4 bases, leaving 15 bases between the germline ends. CDR3 length: 16 residues. Germline CDR1 and CDR2: MNHEY and SMNVEV (reference sequence). The CDR3 spells CASSLSGGAGFTEAFF. DNA for the CDR3: TGTGCCAGCAGTTTATCGGGGGGGGCTGGTTTCACTGAAGCTTTCTTT.

This clonotype was counted a few times. At one end the junction does not follow the germline gene, possibly because of a read error. J is TRBJ2-1 and V is TRBV7-7; maybe TRBD2 (5 bases). Germline values: CDR1 SSHAT, CDR2 FNYEAQ (reference sequence). The length of the CDR3 is 13 residues. The CDR3 DNA reads TGTGCTAGCAGCCCGTCCGAGGGCTGGGAGCAGTTCTTC. Translating it yields CASSPSEGWEQFF.

This chain uses TRBV7-9 with TRBJ2-6; 8 bases match TRBD1. Looked up from germline, CDR1 is SEHNR and CDR2 is FQNEAQ (reference sequence). This CDR3 is 19 amino acids long. Trimming at V came to 1 base and at J to 0 bases, leaving 8 bases not matched to a gene. The CDR3 is CASSLVSAGGPSGANVLTF. The CDR3 coding sequence is TGTGCCAGCAGCTTAGTCTCGGCAGGGGGCCCCTCTGGGGCCAACGTCCTGACTTTC. Filled out from reference TRBV7-9 and TRBJ2-6, the complete variable domain reads DTGVSQNPRHKITKRGQNVTFRCDPISEHNRLYWYRQTLGQGPEFLTYFQNEAQLEKSRLLSDRFSAERPKGSFSTLEIQRTEQGDSAMYLCASSLVSAGGPSGANVLTFGAGSRLTVL.

Only a few counts were recorded for this clonotype. This chain uses TRBV15 with TRBJ2-3; D is undetermined. Per the germline V gene, CDR1 is LNHNV and CDR2 is YYDKDF (reference sequence). Trimming took 0 bases from V and 5 from J, leaving 9 bases between them. The CDR3 runs to 14 residues. The CDR3 reads CATSRDLLVDTQYF. DNA of the CDR3: TGTGCCACCAGCAGAGATCTCCTAGTAGATACGCAGTATTTT.

This chain uses TRBV7-9 with TRBJ1-5; no clear D gene. The ends were cut back, 4 bases at V and 3 bases at J, with 7 bases in the middle. CDR1 and CDR2 (germline): SEHNR, FQNEAQ (reference sequence). The CDR3 is 13 amino acids. CDR3 nucleotides: TGTGCCAGCAGCTCCCGACTCAATCAGCCCCAGCATTTT. Its translation: CASSSRLNQPQHF.

This clonotype was counted ten times or more. The J gene is TRBJ2-6, the V gene TRBV7-2, with D possibly being TRBD1 or TRBD2 (5 bases each). V lost 2 bases to trimming and J lost 2 bases, with 22 bases between them. From germline, CDR1 is SGHTA and CDR2 FQGNSA. This CDR3 has 20 residues. The CDR3 DNA follows: TGTGCCAGCAGCTTATTGGGGGTATCAGGGAATACAGCTGGGGCCAACGTCCTGACTTTC. It translates to CASSLLGVSGNTAGANVLTF.

Notes on this clonotype: A read error may produce the germline difference seen at one junction end. This chain joins TRBV27 and TRBJ1-2; D perhaps matches TRBD1 (5 bases). Germline V gives CDR1 MNHEY, CDR2 SMNVEV (reference sequence). This CDR3 contains 15 residues. CDR3 in amino acids: CASSLKRRTNYGYTF. CDR3 in DNA: TGTGCCAGCAGTTTAAAGCGGAGGACAAATTATGGTTACACCTTC.

This clonotype was found a few times. The V call is TRBV12-3 or TRBV12-4, the J call TRBJ1-4; 9 bases are a match to TRBD1. The CDR3 runs 14 residues. V lost 5 bases and J lost 7; bases outside the gene matches: 5. The CDR3 DNA sequence: TGTGCCAGCAGTACCGGACAGGGGAGTGAAAAACTGTTTTTT. It yields the protein CASSTGQGSEKLFF.

The V call is TRBV6-5, the J call TRBJ2-7, with 7 bases lining up with TRBD1. V shed 6 bases and J 2 bases; nucleotides not matched to a gene: 7. CDR3 length: 14 amino acids. Germline V gene sequence: CDR1 MNHEY, CDR2 SVGAGI. The CDR3 protein is CASRPGGSAYEQYV. The DNA for the CDR3 is TGTGCCAGCAGGCCAGGGGGTTCGGCCTACGAGCAGTACGTC.

For this clonotype: Just one base apart from a much larger clone, this may be a read error. The V gene is TRBV12-3 or TRBV12-4, the J gene TRBJ2-7; 7 bases are a match to TRBD1. The CDR3 runs 13 residues. CDR3 nucleotide sequence: TGTGCCAACAGTCCCTACAGGGGCCACGAGCAGTACTTC. This translates into CANSPYRGHEQYF.

The chain links TRBV28 to TRBJ2-2, with 10 bases aligning to TRBD2. Germline V CDR1 and CDR2: MDHEN, SYDVKM. The junction had 10 bases not matched to a gene; V was cut back by 9 bases and J by 3 bases. This CDR3 is built from 16 residues. CDR3: CASTGLAEVYTGELFF. Written as DNA, the CDR3 is TGTGCCAGTACCGGACTAGCGGAAGTCTACACCGGGGAGCTGTTTTTT.

The V call is TRBV7-9, the J call TRBJ1-3, with D perhaps TRBD1 (5 bases). V shed 8 bases and J shed 0 bases, with 14 bases lying between them. Germline-derived CDR1 and CDR2 are SEHNR and FQNEAQ (reference sequence). The CDR3 runs to 15 residues. The CDR3 is CASPGRIPSGNTIYF. CDR3 in DNA: TGTGCCAGCCCAGGGCGGATCCCCTCTGGAAACACCATATATTTT.

V usage is TRBV6-5 and J usage is TRBJ1-1; D not resolved. V lost 8 bases and J 1 base, leaving 11 bases between the germline ends. Germline lookup yields CDR1 MNHEY and CDR2 SVGAGI. This CDR3 has 13 residues. The CDR3 sequence is CASAPWGNTEAFF. DNA of the CDR3: TGTGCCAGCGCCCCCTGGGGGAACACTGAAGCTTTCTTT.